The rows below give T cell receptor beta chains drawn from one sample of a study of cytomegalovirus exposure and HLA in healthy donors. This table comes from immunoSEQ multiplex PCR, and its TCRdb copy is limited to in-frame clones, with some not included. This table has fewer than 200,000 clones, 80% appearing once. The specimen sequenced was PBMCs. Receptors were obtained from a man younger than 35 in good health and CMV-seropositive. Each CDR3 is given with its conserved first and last residue. A D gene is named only where the DNA matches it firmly. Not every row has a clone size; where given, it reads once, few, many or a size class.

d_gene | abundance | j_gene | v_gene | CDR3nt | CDR3aa
. | once | TRBJ1-2 | TRBV5-8 | TGTGCCAGCAGCGAAAGAATTGGGGCCTATGGCTACACCTTC | CASSERIGAYGYTF
TRBD1 | few | TRBJ1-6 | TRBV7-2 | TGTGCCAGCAGCTTAGGACTACAGGGGGTATCCTATAATTCACCCCTCCACTTT | CASSLGLQGVSYNSPLHF
. | . | TRBJ2-5 | TRBV10-1 | TGCGCCAGCAGTGAGTCTTTAAGAGGGCAAGAGACCCAGTACTTC | CASSESLRGQETQYF
. | few | TRBJ1-1 | TRBV19 | TGTGCCAGTAGTATAGGGAAGGGGCTTGGCACTGAAGCTTTCTTT | CASSIGKGLGTEAFF
. | . | TRBJ1-3 | TRBV4-3 | TGCGCCAGCAGCCAAGAACACGGGAACTCTGGAAACACCATATATTTT | CASSQEHGNSGNTIYF
TRBD1 | . | TRBJ2-7 | TRBV5-4 | TGTGCCAGCAGCTTGAGGGGGCAGGTCGGCTACGAGCAGTACTTC | CASSLRGQVGYEQYF
. | . | TRBJ2-7 | TRBV18 | TGTGCCAGCTCACCGATGAGAGACCGTCAAGGAGACGAGCAGTACTTC | CASSPMRDRQGDEQYF
TRBD1 | . | TRBJ1-2 | TRBV9 | TGTGCCAGCAGCGTAGGACAGGGGGCTAACTATGGCTACACCTTC | CASSVGQGANYGYTF
TRBD2 | . | TRBJ2-7 | TRBV27 | TGTGCCAGCAGTCTCTCAACTAGCGGGACTTACGAGCAGTACTTC | CASSLSTSGTYEQYF
TRBD1 | once | TRBJ1-5 | TRBV27 | TGTGCCAGCACCTACCCGGGACAGGGGGCGTATGGTCAACAGCCCCAGCATTTT | CASTYPGQGAYGQQPQHF
. | . | TRBJ1-3 | TRBV29-1 | TGCAGCGTTGAAGGGGACATAGGAAACACCATATATTTT | CSVEGDIGNTIYF
. | . | TRBJ2-5 | TRBV30 | TGTGCCTGGAGTGTCCGAGGCGTAGGAGAGACCCAGTACTTC | CAWSVRGVGETQYF
TRBD1 | . | TRBJ1-2 | TRBV7-9 | TGTGCCAGCAGCTCAGTAGGGACAGGGGGCATAGGCTATGGCTACACCTTC | CASSSVGTGGIGYGYTF
. | . | TRBJ2-7 | TRBV7-2 | TGTGCCAGCAGCTCCCAGGGAAACAGCTACGAGCAGTACTTC | CASSSQGNSYEQYF
. | . | TRBJ1-2 | TRBV2 | TGTGCCAGCAGTCGGACAGAAAACTATGGCTACACCTTC | CASSRTENYGYTF
TRBD1 | . | TRBJ2-5 | TRBV11-2 | TGTGCCAGCAGCTTAGGGACAGGTTGGGGGGAGACCCAGTACTTC | CASSLGTGWGETQYF
. | . | TRBJ1-2 | TRBV7-3 | TGTGCCAGCAGCCAGGACAGTCGCTATGGCTACACCTTC | CASSQDSRYGYTF
. | . | TRBJ2-3 | TRBV9 | TGTGCCAGCAGAGAAGAGGGAACAGATACGCAGTATTTT | CASREEGTDTQYF
. | . | TRBJ2-3 | TRBV7-6 | TGTGCCAGCAGCTTATCGGAGGCGGTCGGTGCAGATACGCAGTATTTT | CASSLSEAVGADTQYF
TRBD2 | once | TRBJ2-5 | TRBV5-6 | TGTGCCAGCAGCTCCCGACTAGCGGGAGGAGAGACCCAGTACTTC | CASSSRLAGGETQYF
TRBD1 | few | TRBJ2-7 | TRBV9 | TGTGCCAGCAGCGGACAGGGCTACGAGCAGTACTTC | CASSGQGYEQYF
. | . | TRBJ2-3 | TRBV6-5 | TGTGCCAGCAGTTACTCCAGATCGTCGAGCACAGATACGCAGTATTTT | CASSYSRSSSTDTQYF
. | . | TRBJ2-1 | TRBV6-4 | TGTGCCAGCAGCGGGGGTACCAGCTACAATGAGCAGTTCTTC | CASSGGTSYNEQFF
TRBD1 | . | TRBJ2-1 | TRBV9 | TGTGCCAGCAGCCTCAGACCGGGACAGGGGGCGCGAAGCTCCTACAATGAGCAGTTCTTC | CASSLRPGQGARSSYNEQFF
. | . | TRBJ2-1 | TRBV12-5 | TGTGCTAGTGGTTCCCCCGGGAGTGAGCAGTTCTTC | CASGSPGSEQFF
TRBD2 | once | TRBJ2-7 | TRBV7-9 | TGTGCCAGCAGCGCCGGGACTAGCGGACTGTACGAGCAGTACTTC | CASSAGTSGLYEQYF
TRBD1 | few | TRBJ2-2 | TRBV5-6 | TGTGCCAGCAGTCATGACTGGGGGACAGCGAACACCGGGGAGCTGTTTTTT | CASSHDWGTANTGELFF
. | . | TRBJ2-2 | TRBV30 | TGTGCCTGGAGTACCACAGTGGACACCGGGGAGCTGTTTTTT | CAWSTTVDTGELFF